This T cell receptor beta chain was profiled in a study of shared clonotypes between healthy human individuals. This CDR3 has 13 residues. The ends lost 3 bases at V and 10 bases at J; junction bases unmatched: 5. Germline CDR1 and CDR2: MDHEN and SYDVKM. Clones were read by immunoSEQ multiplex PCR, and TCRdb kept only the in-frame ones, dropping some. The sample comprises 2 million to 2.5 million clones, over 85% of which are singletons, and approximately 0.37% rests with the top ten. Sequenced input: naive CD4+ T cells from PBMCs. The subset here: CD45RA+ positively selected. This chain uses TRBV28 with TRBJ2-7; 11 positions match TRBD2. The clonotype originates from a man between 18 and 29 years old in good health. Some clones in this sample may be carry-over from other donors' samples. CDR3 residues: CASSLGSGRAQYF. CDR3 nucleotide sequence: TGTGCCAGCAGTTTGGGTAGCGGGAGGGCCCAGTACTTC.